The rows below give T cell receptor beta chains drawn from one sample of a study of blood T cell repertoires in COVID-19. Generated by immunoSEQ multiplex PCR, the TCRdb table keeps only in-frame clones and is missing some. Here the sample spans under 350,000 clones, roughly 89% being singletons. Sequenced input: PBMCs or T cells enriched from blood (not recorded which). Receptors originate from a woman between 35 and 50 years old who had recovered from COVID-19. CDR3s include the opening cysteine and the closing phenylalanine or tryptophan. Each record gives: J gene, V gene, D gene, clone size, CDR3 protein, CDR3 DNA. D genes are given only for firm matches. Expanded clones are given a class, and other clones once, few, many or no size at all.

J gene: TRBJ1-2; V gene: TRBV4-1; D gene: NA; clone size: NA; CDR3 protein: CASSQEGGGYTF; CDR3 DNA: TGCGCCAGCAGCCAAGAGGGAGGCGGCTACACCTTC
J gene: TRBJ1-6; V gene: TRBV6-1; D gene: NA; clone size: NA; CDR3 protein: CASSDSSLTPNSPLHF; CDR3 DNA: TGTGCCAGCAGTGATTCGAGCCTAACCCCTAATTCACCCCTCCACTTT
J gene: TRBJ2-7; V gene: TRBV24-1; D gene: TRBD1; clone size: once; CDR3 protein: CATSDSGTGTNEQYF; CDR3 DNA: TGTGCCACCAGTGACTCCGGGACAGGGACGAACGAGCAGTACTTC
J gene: TRBJ2-1; V gene: TRBV30; D gene: TRBD2; clone size: NA; CDR3 protein: CACSSGTYNEQFF; CDR3 DNA: TGTGCCTGCTCTAGCGGTACCTACAATGAGCAGTTCTTC
J gene: TRBJ2-3; V gene: TRBV2; D gene: TRBD2; clone size: NA; CDR3 protein: CASSEGGGDTQYF; CDR3 DNA: TGTGCCAGCAGTGAAGGGGGGGGAGATACGCAGTATTTT
J gene: TRBJ2-2; V gene: TRBV10-2; D gene: TRBD1; clone size: NA; CDR3 protein: CASRKGQGAYNTGELFF; CDR3 DNA: TGCGCCAGCAGGAAGGGACAGGGGGCGTACAACACCGGGGAGCTGTTTTTT
J gene: TRBJ1-6; V gene: TRBV9; D gene: TRBD1; clone size: NA; CDR3 protein: CASSEGQGSIRSPLHF; CDR3 DNA: TGTGCCAGCAGCGAGGGACAGGGATCGATTCGTTCACCCCTCCACTTT
J gene: TRBJ2-2; V gene: TRBV10-1; D gene: NA; clone size: NA; CDR3 protein: CASSEEAGRANGELFF; CDR3 DNA: TGCGCCAGCAGTGAGGAAGCGGGCAGGGCGAACGGGGAGCTGTTTTTT
J gene: TRBJ2-3; V gene: TRBV7-3; D gene: NA; clone size: NA; CDR3 protein: CASSASTIADTQYF; CDR3 DNA: TGTGCCAGCAGCGCTAGTACAATCGCCGATACGCAGTATTTT
J gene: TRBJ1-3; V gene: TRBV21-1; D gene: NA; clone size: NA; CDR3 protein: CASSKVRTAGYSGNTIYF; CDR3 DNA: TGTGCCAGCAGCAAAGTACGGACTGCCGGCTACTCTGGAAACACCATATATTTT
J gene: TRBJ2-1; V gene: TRBV30; D gene: NA; clone size: NA; CDR3 protein: CAWSLTGRLLYEQFF; CDR3 DNA: TGTGCCTGGAGTCTTACAGGGCGGCTTTTATATGAGCAGTTCTTC
J gene: TRBJ1-3; V gene: TRBV11-2; D gene: NA; clone size: NA; CDR3 protein: CASSPSNRGNTIYF; CDR3 DNA: TGTGCCAGCAGCCCGAGCAACAGAGGAAACACCATATATTTT
J gene: TRBJ1-6; V gene: TRBV2; D gene: NA; clone size: few; CDR3 protein: CASSEVVPDSPLHF; CDR3 DNA: TGTGCCAGCAGTGAAGTGGTCCCAGATTCACCCCTCCACTTT
J gene: TRBJ1-2; V gene: TRBV10-1; D gene: TRBD1; clone size: NA; CDR3 protein: CASSDRQGVHGYTF; CDR3 DNA: TGCGCCAGCAGTGATAGACAGGGGGTTCATGGCTACACCTTC